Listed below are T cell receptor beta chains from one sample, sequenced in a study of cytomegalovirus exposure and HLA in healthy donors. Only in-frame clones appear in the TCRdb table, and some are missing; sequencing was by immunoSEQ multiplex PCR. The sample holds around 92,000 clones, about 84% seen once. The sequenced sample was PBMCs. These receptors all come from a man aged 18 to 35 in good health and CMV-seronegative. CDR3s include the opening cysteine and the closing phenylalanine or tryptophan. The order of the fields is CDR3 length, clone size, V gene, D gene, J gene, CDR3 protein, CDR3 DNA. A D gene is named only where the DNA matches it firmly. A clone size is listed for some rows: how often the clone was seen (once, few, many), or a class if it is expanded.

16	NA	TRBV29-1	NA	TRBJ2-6	CSVLAGEGSGANVLTF	TGCAGCGTACTTGCAGGTGAGGGATCCGGGGCCAACGTCCTGACTTTC
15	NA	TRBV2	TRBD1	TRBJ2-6	CASRERQGDRNVLTF	TGTGCCAGCAGGGAACGACAGGGGGATCGCAACGTCCTGACTTTC
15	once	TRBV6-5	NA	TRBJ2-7	CASRGGGEMAYEQYF	TGTGCCAGCAGGGGAGGGGGGGAAATGGCCTACGAGCAGTACTTC
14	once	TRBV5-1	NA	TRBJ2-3	CASSLGGPEDTQYF	TGCGCCAGCAGCTTGGGGGGGCCAGAAGATACGCAGTATTTT
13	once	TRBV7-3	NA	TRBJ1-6	CASSLSQNSPLHF	TGTGCCAGCAGCTTGTCGCAGAATTCACCCCTCCACTTT
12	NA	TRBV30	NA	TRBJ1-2	CAWSVTGYGYTF	TGTGCCTGGAGTGTAACCGGCTATGGCTACACCTTC
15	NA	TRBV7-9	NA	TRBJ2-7	CASSLETENFYEQYF	TGTGCCAGCAGCTTAGAGACAGAAAACTTCTACGAGCAGTACTTC
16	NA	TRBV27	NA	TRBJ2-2	CASSYQAGGYTGELFF	TGTGCCAGCAGTTACCAGGCAGGGGGGTACACCGGGGAGCTGTTTTTT
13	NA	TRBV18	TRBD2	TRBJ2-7	CASSPPTSGGLYF	TGTGCCAGCTCACCTCCGACTAGCGGGGGCTTATACTTC
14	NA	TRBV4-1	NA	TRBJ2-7	CASSQGAAYYEQYF	TGCGCCAGCAGCCAAGGGGCAGCCTACTACGAGCAGTACTTC
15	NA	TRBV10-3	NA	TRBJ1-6	CAISESTQYNSPLHF	TGTGCCATCAGTGAGTCGACACAGTATAATTCACCCCTCCACTTT
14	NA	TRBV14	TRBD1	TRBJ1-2	CASSQGETGAGYTF	TGTGCCAGCAGCCAAGGGGAGACAGGGGCCGGCTACACCTTC
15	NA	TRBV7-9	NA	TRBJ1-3	CSSGVQALSGNTIYF	TGTTCCTCCGGGGTACAAGCTCTATCTGGAAACACCATATATTTT
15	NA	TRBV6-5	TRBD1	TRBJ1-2	CASSYGDRVDYGYTF	TGTGCCAGCAGTTACGGGGACAGGGTTGACTATGGCTACACCTTC
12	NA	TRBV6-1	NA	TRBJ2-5	CASSASWETQYF	TGTGCCAGCAGTGCTAGCTGGGAGACCCAGTACTTC
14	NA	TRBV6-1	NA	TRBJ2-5	CASSEGISGETQYF	TGTGCCAGCAGTGAAGGCATCTCGGGGGAGACCCAGTACTTC
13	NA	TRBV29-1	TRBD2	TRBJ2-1	CSAGSGGYNEQFF	TGCAGCGCTGGAAGCGGGGGCTACAATGAGCAGTTCTTC
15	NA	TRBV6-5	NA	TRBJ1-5	CASSLEQGSNQPQHF	TGTGCCAGCAGCCTGGAGCAGGGTTCCAATCAGCCCCAGCATTTT
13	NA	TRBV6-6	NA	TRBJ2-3	CASRTTDTDTQYF	TGTGCCAGCAGAACGACAGACACAGATACGCAGTATTTT
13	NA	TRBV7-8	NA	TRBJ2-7	CASSLDGNNEQYF	TGTGCCAGCAGCTTAGACGGGAATAACGAGCAGTACTTC
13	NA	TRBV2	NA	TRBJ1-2	CASSEAPGHGYTF	TGTGCCAGCAGTGAAGCGCCAGGGCACGGCTACACCTTC
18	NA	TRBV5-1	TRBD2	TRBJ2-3	CASSLTLAGSTSTDTQYF	TGCGCCAGCAGCTTGACACTAGCGGGGAGCACTAGCACAGATACGCAGTATTTT
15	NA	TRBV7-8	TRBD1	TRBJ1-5	CASSLDRVFNQPQHF	TGTGCCAGCAGCCTTGACAGGGTCTTCAATCAGCCCCAGCATTTT
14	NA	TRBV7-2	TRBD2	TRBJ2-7	CASSRGGNSYEQYF	TGTGCCAGCAGCCGCGGGGGGAACTCCTACGAGCAGTACTTC
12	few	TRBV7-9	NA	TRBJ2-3	CASSLDADTQYF	TGTGCCAGCAGCTTAGACGCGGATACGCAGTATTTT
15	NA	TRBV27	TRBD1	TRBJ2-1	CASSVGQGSYNEQFF	TGTGCCAGCAGTGTCGGACAGGGATCCTACAATGAGCAGTTCTTC
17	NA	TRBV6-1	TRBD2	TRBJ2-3	CASSGGRRVHRTDTQYF	TGTGCCAGCAGTGGCGGGAGGAGGGTTCACAGGACAGATACGCAGTATTTT
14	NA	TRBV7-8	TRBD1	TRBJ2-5	CASITQGIQETQYF	TGTGCCAGCATTACACAGGGGATCCAAGAGACCCAGTACTTC
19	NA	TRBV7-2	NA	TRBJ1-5	CASSDPGEAFLGGNQPQHF	TGTGCCAGCAGCGATCCGGGAGAGGCCTTTCTGGGGGGCAATCAGCCCCAGCATTTT
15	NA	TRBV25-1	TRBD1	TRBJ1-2	CASSRQGAENYGYTF	TGTGCCAGCAGCCGGCAGGGGGCCGAAAACTATGGCTACACCTTC
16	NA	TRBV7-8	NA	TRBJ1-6	CASSLGSGLSNSPLHF	TGTGCCAGCAGCCTTGGGTCGGGGTTGTCCAATTCACCCCTCCACTTT